The 25 T cell receptor beta chains below all came from one sample that was sequenced in a study of cytomegalovirus exposure and HLA in healthy donors. A multiplex PCR was run with 60 Vbeta primers and 13 Jbeta primers. The assay was immunoSEQ multiplex PCR, and TCRdb's table has in-frame clones only and misses some. This table holds 150,000 to 200,000 clones, around four fifths found once. Specimen: PBMCs. The source of these receptors is a female donor in good health and CMV-seronegative.

The V gene is TRBV5-1, the J gene TRBJ2-7; 14 bases fit TRBD2. V shed 2 bases and J 4 bases; nucleotides not matched to a gene: 2. The germline CDR1 and CDR2 sequences are SGHRS and YFSETQ. This CDR3 comprises 15 residues. The CDR3 DNA reads as TGCGCCAGCAGCTTCGGACTAGCGGGGGGATACGAGCAGTACTTC. Translation: CASSFGLAGGYEQYF.

The V and J genes are TRBV4-1 and TRBJ2-7; D is possibly TRBD2 (5 bases). The CDR3 contains 14 residues. Germline values: CDR1 MGHRA, CDR2 YSYEKL. Trimming pared 4 bases from V and 5 bases from J, leaving 15 bases between. The CDR3 coding sequence is TGCGCCAGCAGCCCGCAATTAAAGGAGGACGAGCAGTACTTC. As protein: CASSPQLKEDEQYF.

This chain connects TRBV6-5 to TRBJ1-5; D possibly corresponds to TRBD1 (5 bases). The germline V and J ends were trimmed by 9 bases and 3 bases, with 12 bases remaining between them. The CDR3 runs to 13 residues. The germline V gene has CDR1 MNHEY and CDR2 SVGAGI. DNA of the CDR3: TGTGCCAGTACGCAGGGACTCAATCAGCCCCAGCATTTT. Amino acids: CASTQGLNQPQHF.

J is TRBJ2-3 and V is TRBV5-1; 7 positions match TRBD2. CDR1 and CDR2 (germline): SGHRS, YFSETQ. V lost 0 bases and J lost 2; bases outside the gene matches: 6. The CDR3 loop spans 16 amino acids. The CDR3: CASSLGDYDLTDTQYF. The CDR3 nucleotides read TGCGCCAGCAGCTTGGGGGACTACGACCTCACAGATACGCAGTATTTT.

The chain recombines TRBV11-2 with TRBJ1-1; D is ambiguous. Trimming took 2 bases from V and 0 from J, leaving 7 bases between them. CDR1 is SGHAT, CDR2 FQNNGV, per germline. This CDR3 contains 14 residues. In DNA, the CDR3 is TGTGCCAGCAGCTTAAGCGCTATGAACACTGAAGCTTTCTTT. As protein: CASSLSAMNTEAFF.

CDR3 in amino acids: CASSADRYTTEAFF. Here the CDR3 DNA reads TGTGCCAGCAGCGCCGACAGATACACTACTGAAGCTTTCTTT. The chain uses TRBV9 and TRBJ1-1; D might be TRBD1 (5 bases). The V end was cut by 3 bases, the J end by 5 bases, with 14 bases between. The CDR3 has 14 residues. Germline V gene sequence: CDR1 SGDLS, CDR2 YYNGEE.

The V gene is TRBV5-6, the J gene TRBJ1-1; D remains unclear. This CDR3 region has 14 residues. V dropped 0 bases and J dropped 4 bases, with 10 bases sitting between them. Per the germline V gene, CDR1 is SGHDT and CDR2 is YYEEEE. CDR3 nucleotides: TGTGCCAGCAGCTTGGGCCCAGCGGTCACTGAAGCTTTCTTT. The encoded protein is CASSLGPAVTEAFF. Full variable domain (missing parts from reference TRBV5-6 and TRBJ1-1): DAGVTQSPTHLIKTRGQQVTLRCSPKSGHDTVSWYQQALGQGPQFIFQYYEEEERQRGNFPDRFSGHQFPNYSSELNVNALLLGDSALYLCASSLGPAVTEAFFGQGTRLTVV.

The chain couples TRBV19 to TRBJ2-5; D is perhaps TRBD1 (6 bases). The end of the DNA is better explained by TRBJ2-7, so the J call may be wrong. The CDR3 totals 15 residues. The germline V gene has CDR1 LNHDA and CDR2 SQIVND (reference sequence). The CDR3 sequence: CASSHGQTAVYEQYF. CDR3 nucleotides: TGTGCCAGTAGCCACGGACAGACTGCGGTCTACGAGCAGTACTTC.

This clone showed up just a few times. CDR3 nucleotide sequence: TGTGCCAGTATTCGGGCACAGGGGGCCCTGAACACTGAAGCTTTCTTT. Encoded protein: CASIRAQGALNTEAFF. The chain is built from TRBV19 and TRBJ1-1; 9 bases map to TRBD1. Trimming cost V 7 bases and J 0 bases; bases outside gene matches: 9. Germline CDR1 is LNHDA and CDR2 is SQIVND (reference sequence). The CDR3 loop spans 16 amino acids.

This chain uses TRBV19 with TRBJ1-5; no clear D. Trimming pared 3 bases from V and 0 bases from J, leaving 6 bases between. There are 14 residues in the CDR3. Germline CDR1 LNHDA, CDR2 SQIVND (reference sequence). In DNA, the CDR3 is TGTGCCAGTAGTATTGAGGATAGCAATCAGCCCCAGCATTTT. Translation: CASSIEDSNQPQHF.

The chain employs TRBV30 and TRBJ2-5; D gene ambiguous. The length of the CDR3 is 12 residues. V gave up 4 bases and J gave up 0 bases, with 6 bases separating them. The germline V gene encodes CDR1 GTSNPN and CDR2 SVGIG (reference sequence). CDR3 in amino acids: CAWKAYQETQYF. The CDR3 DNA is TGTGCCTGGAAAGCGTACCAAGAGACCCAGTACTTC.

This clone was found a few times. The genes are TRBV28 and TRBJ1-1, with 9 bases fitting TRBD1. The J segment lost 4 bases and the V segment lost 3 bases, leaving 3 bases of the junction unmatched. The CDR3 is 14 amino acids. Germline V gives CDR1 MDHEN, CDR2 SYDVKM. CDR3 in amino acids: CASSLGTGTTEAFF. The CDR3 nucleotides read TGTGCCAGCAGTTTGGGGACAGGGACCACTGAAGCTTTCTTT.

With respect to this clone: Different DNA sequences within this sample yield the same CDR3. The V gene is TRBV5-4, the J gene TRBJ1-1; 8 bases are a match to TRBD1. The V and J ends lost 3 bases and 1 base, in that order; junction bases with no gene match: 5. The CDR3 contains 15 residues. Germline lookup yields CDR1 SGHNT and CDR2 YYREEE (reference sequence). CDR3 sequence (DNA): TGTGCCAGCAGCTCCCCTGGACAGGGGAACACTGAAGCTTTCTTT. It translates to CASSSPGQGNTEAFF.

V gene TRBV15 combines with J gene TRBJ2-1, with 10 nucleotides matching TRBD2. Germline V gene lookup returns CDR1 LNHNV and CDR2 YYDKDF (reference sequence). The length of the CDR3 is 16 residues. Trimming removed 4 bases from V and 7 bases from J; junction bases left unmatched: 10. The CDR3 DNA sequence: TGTGCCACCAGCACCGGAAGCGGGGGGGCGAAAAATGAGCAGTTCTTC. This translates into CATSTGSGGAKNEQFF.

This chain links TRBV19 with TRBJ1-5, with unresolved D. The V end lost 2 bases, the J end lost 0 bases, and 8 bases lay between the germline ends. CDR3 size: 15 residues. In germline, CDR1 is LNHDA, CDR2 SQIVND (reference sequence). In DNA, the CDR3 is TGTGCCAGTAGTATATCGGGGAATAGCAATCAGCCCCAGCATTTT. It translates to CASSISGNSNQPQHF.

This clone was counted a few times. The V gene is TRBV4-1, the J gene TRBJ2-7, with TRBD1 identical over 7 bases. This CDR3 has 14 amino acids. J was trimmed by 4 bases and V by 6 bases; bases with no gene match: 9. Germline V gives CDR1 MGHRA, CDR2 YSYEKL. The CDR3 DNA sequence: TGCGCCAGCAGAACCCGGACAGGATATTACGAGCAGTACTTC. Protein product: CASRTRTGYYEQYF.

This rearrangement joins TRBV30 to TRBJ1-2; D gene unclear. Trimming removed 2 bases from V and 3 bases from J, with 13 bases in between. This CDR3 is built from 14 residues. Per the germline V gene, CDR1 is GTSNPN and CDR2 is SVGIG (reference sequence). Here the CDR3 reads CAWSLTGKDYGYTF. The CDR3 DNA reads TGTGCCTGGAGTTTAACGGGGAAGGACTATGGCTACACCTTC.

For this clone: Within the sample, other DNA sequences also encode this same CDR3. The rearrangement uses TRBV7-6 and TRBJ2-7; D possibly corresponds to TRBD2 (6 bases). The V gene lost 2 bases and the J gene lost 5 bases, with 7 bases spanning the gap. This CDR3 spans 12 amino acids. The germline gives CDR1 SGHVS, CDR2 FNYEAQ. CDR3 bases: TGTGCCAGCAGCTTAACTAGCAACGAGCAGTACTTC. It yields the protein CASSLTSNEQYF.

This clone was observed a few times. The chain employs TRBV10-3 and TRBJ1-2; D not resolved. CDR3 length: 10 amino acids. Germline CDR1 is ENHRY and CDR2 is SYGVKD. V was pared by 8 bases and J by 8 bases, with 9 bases between. This CDR3 is CAIGEGGYTF. The CDR3, as DNA: TGTGCCATCGGAGAGGGCGGCTACACCTTC.

V and J are TRBV9 and TRBJ1-6; D is perhaps TRBD1 (6 bases). Deletions cut 0 bases from V and 8 bases from J, with 15 bases between. The CDR3 is 16 amino acids. Germline lookup yields CDR1 SGDLS and CDR2 YYNGEE. The CDR3 protein is CASSVVGTGTDSPLHF. The CDR3 DNA sequence: TGTGCCAGCAGCGTAGTAGGCACAGGGACCGATTCACCCCTCCACTTT.

This chain connects TRBV7-3 to TRBJ2-1; no clear D gene. The germline gives CDR1 SGHTA, CDR2 FQGTGA. This CDR3 has 12 amino acids. Trimming pared 4 bases from V and 6 bases from J, leaving 7 bases between. Written as DNA, the CDR3 is TGTGCCAGCAGCTCAACCCTCAATGAGCAGTTCTTC. Its translation: CASSSTLNEQFF.

This clone was seen only a few times. The chain recombines TRBV7-9 with TRBJ2-7; D possibly corresponds to TRBD1 (5 bases). Germline V CDR1 and CDR2: SEHNR, FQNEAQ (reference sequence). This CDR3 is built from 14 residues. Trimming removed 1 base at V and 2 bases at J, with 9 bases between. The CDR3 loop is CASSLDGAAYEQYF. CDR3 DNA sequence: TGTGCCAGCAGCTTAGATGGGGCCGCCTACGAGCAGTACTTC.

This clone appeared a single time. In nucleotides, the CDR3 is TGCAGCGTCGGTACGACAGACAGCAATCAGCCCCAGCATTTT. As protein: CSVGTTDSNQPQHF. J is TRBJ1-5 and V is TRBV29-1, with TRBD1 as a possible D gene (5 bases). The CDR3 is 14 amino acids. V was shortened by 6 bases and J by 1 base, with 13 bases between the two germline ends. Germline CDR1 reads SQVTM; CDR2 reads ANQGSEA.

This sequence joins TRBV9 and TRBJ2-3, with 10 bases fitting TRBD1. This CDR3 spans 17 amino acids. The V and J ends lost 2 bases and 4 bases, in that order; junction bases with no gene match: 10. The germline V gene has CDR1 SGDLS and CDR2 YYNGEE. CDR3 DNA sequence: TGTGCCAGCAGCGTGGAGCCGGGACAGGGGAGCGCAGATACGCAGTATTTT. Translated: CASSVEPGQGSADTQYF.

The genes are TRBV5-4 and TRBJ1-2; D is possibly TRBD1 (6 bases). The CDR3 consists of 16 residues. From germline, CDR1 is SGHNT and CDR2 YYREEE (reference sequence). Trimming removed 3 bases at V and 7 bases at J, with 22 bases between. CDR3 nucleotide sequence: TGTGCCAGCAGCTGGACGTCTGATACAGGGCCCTCTGGCTACACCTTC. Protein product: CASSWTSDTGPSGYTF.